Included here is one TCR beta chain sequence, with context. Profiled with immunoSEQ multiplex PCR; TCRdb holds only in-frame clones, not every one. The data show roughly 100,000 clones, roughly 81% seen once. The record originates from a study of glioma-infiltrating T cells after dendritic cell vaccination. The germline V gene has CDR1 SGHTA and CDR2 FQGNSA. The V and J ends lost 1 base and 4 bases, in that order; junction bases with no gene match: 8. The CDR3 extends over 16 amino acids. The sequence came from a human donor with glioblastoma. Sample: blood, taken before dendritic cell vaccination. The J gene is TRBJ1-2, the V gene TRBV7-2, with 8 nucleotides matching TRBD1. CDR3 sequence (DNA): TGTGCCAGCAGCTTAGACGTGGGACAGGCAATCTATGGCTACACCTTC. Amino acids: CASSLDVGQAIYGYTF.